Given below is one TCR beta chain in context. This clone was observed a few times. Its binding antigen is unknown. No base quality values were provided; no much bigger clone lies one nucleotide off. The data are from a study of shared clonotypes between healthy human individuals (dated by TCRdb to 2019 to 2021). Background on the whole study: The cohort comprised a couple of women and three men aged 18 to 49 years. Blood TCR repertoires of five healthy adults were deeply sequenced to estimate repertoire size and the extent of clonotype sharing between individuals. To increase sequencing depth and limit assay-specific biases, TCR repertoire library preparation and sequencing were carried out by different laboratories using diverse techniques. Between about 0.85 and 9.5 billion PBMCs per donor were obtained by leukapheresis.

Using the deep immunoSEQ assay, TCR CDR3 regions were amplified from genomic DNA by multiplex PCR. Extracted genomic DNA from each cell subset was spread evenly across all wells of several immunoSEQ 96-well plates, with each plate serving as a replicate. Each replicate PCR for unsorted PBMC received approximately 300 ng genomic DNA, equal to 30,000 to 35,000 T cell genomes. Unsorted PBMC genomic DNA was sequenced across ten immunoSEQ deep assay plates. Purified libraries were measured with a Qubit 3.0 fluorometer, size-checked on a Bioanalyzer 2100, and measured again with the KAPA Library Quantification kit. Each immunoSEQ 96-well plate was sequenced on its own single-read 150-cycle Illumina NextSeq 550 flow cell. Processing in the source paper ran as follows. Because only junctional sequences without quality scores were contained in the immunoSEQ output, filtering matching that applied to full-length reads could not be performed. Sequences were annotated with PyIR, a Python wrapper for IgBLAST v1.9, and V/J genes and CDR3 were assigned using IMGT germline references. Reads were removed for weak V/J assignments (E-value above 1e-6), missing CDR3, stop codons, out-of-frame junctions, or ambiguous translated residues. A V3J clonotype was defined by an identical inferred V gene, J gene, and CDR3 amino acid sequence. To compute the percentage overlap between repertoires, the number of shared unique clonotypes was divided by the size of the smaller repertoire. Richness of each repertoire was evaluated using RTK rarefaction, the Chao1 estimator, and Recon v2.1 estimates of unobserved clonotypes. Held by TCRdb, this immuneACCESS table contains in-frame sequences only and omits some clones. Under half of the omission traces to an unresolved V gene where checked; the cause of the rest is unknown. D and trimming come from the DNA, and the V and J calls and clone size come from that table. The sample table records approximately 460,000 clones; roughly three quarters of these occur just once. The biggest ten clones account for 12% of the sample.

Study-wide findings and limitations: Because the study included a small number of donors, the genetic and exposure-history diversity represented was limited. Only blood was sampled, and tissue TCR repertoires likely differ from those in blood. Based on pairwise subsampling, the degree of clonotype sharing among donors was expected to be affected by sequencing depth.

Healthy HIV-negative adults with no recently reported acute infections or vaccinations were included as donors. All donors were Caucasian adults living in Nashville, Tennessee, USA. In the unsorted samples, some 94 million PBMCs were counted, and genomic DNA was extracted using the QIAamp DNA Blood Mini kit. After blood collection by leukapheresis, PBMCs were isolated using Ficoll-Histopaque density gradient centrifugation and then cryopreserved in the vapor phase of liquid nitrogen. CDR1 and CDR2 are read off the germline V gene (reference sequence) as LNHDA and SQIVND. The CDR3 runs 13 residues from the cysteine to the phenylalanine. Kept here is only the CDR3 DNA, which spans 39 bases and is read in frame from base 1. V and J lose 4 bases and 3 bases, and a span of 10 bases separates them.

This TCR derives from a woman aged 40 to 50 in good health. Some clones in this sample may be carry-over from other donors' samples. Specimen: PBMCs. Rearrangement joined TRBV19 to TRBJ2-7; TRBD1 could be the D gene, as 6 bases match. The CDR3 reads CASSKNRDYEQYF. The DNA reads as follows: TGTGCCAGTAGTAAAAACAGGGACTACGAGCAGTACTTC.